One sample yielded the 32 T cell receptor beta chains listed below, sequenced in a study of regulatory T cells in long-lasting Graves disease. Sample time point: newly diagnosed GD, antithyroid drugs for less than 3 months. PBMC-derived RNA was used for the TCR library. For TCR beta, libraries came from iRepertoire HTBI primers and Arm-PCR of CDR3 regions. TCRdb re-called the multiplex PCR reads with MiXCR, one entry per CDR3 protein. The table includes about 380,000 distinct CDR3 sequences, less than 20% detected once. The specimen was peripheral blood mononuclear cells (PBMCs), collected at new diagnosis, from a patient treated with antithyroid drugs. All receptors derive from a female donor with Graves disease.

The gene calls are TRBV10-3 and TRBJ2-1; D might be TRBD2 (6 bases). Looked up from germline, CDR1 is ENHRY and CDR2 is SYGVKD. The CDR3 sequence is 16 residues long. V shed 0 bases and J shed 2 bases, with 11 bases lying between them. The CDR3 DNA reads TGTGCCATCAGTGAGTCGGCGGGGCGCCCCTACAATGAGCAGTTCTTC. Translating gives CAISESAGRPYNEQFF.

This clonotype was counted ten times or more. The chain employs TRBV28 and TRBJ1-1; D might be TRBD1 (6 bases). CDR3 length equals 15 residues. V was trimmed by 5 bases and J by 1 base, leaving 14 bases between them. Looked up from germline, CDR1 is MDHEN and CDR2 is SYDVKM. The CDR3 spells CASSPPDRRNTEAFF. The DNA for the CDR3 is TGTGCCAGCAGTCCCCCCGACAGGCGGAACACTGAAGCTTTCTTT.

This clonotype was seen many times. V and J are TRBV5-6 and TRBJ2-1, with D perhaps TRBD2 (6 bases). The length of the CDR3 is 13 residues. Deletions cut 4 bases from V and 10 bases from J, with 15 bases between. Germline V CDR1 and CDR2: SGHDT, YYEEEE. The CDR3 DNA reads TGTGCCAGCAGCAAGGACTGGGCGGGGGAGCAGTTCTTC. Protein product: CASSKDWAGEQFF.

This clonotype was counted many times. This sequence joins TRBV19 and TRBJ2-1; 11 bases agree with TRBD2. This CDR3 region has 16 residues. CDR1 LNHDA and CDR2 SQIVND come from the germline V gene (reference sequence). V was clipped by 5 bases and J by 5 bases; unmatched bases: 8. This chain's CDR3 is CASSVNLAGGDNEQFF. In DNA form, the CDR3 reads TGTGCCAGTAGTGTTAACCTAGCGGGGGGCGACAATGAGCAGTTCTTC.

Worth noting for this clonotype: This CDR3 fails to terminate in the conserved phenylalanine or tryptophan, so it likely reflects a read error. The chain joins TRBV27 to TRBJ2-6; D is unresolved. CDR3 length equals 15 residues. V lost 2 bases and J lost 4, with 9 bases in between. The germline gives CDR1 MNHEY, CDR2 SMNVEV (reference sequence). DNA of the CDR3: TGTGCCAGCAGTTTAGTGGGGTCGGGGGCCAACGTCCTGACTCTC. This sequence encodes CASSLVGSGANVLTL.

This clonotype was picked up many times. V usage is TRBV27 and J usage is TRBJ1-3; D is ambiguous. This CDR3 is built from 12 residues. Germline lookup yields CDR1 MNHEY and CDR2 SMNVEV (reference sequence). Trimming pared 6 bases from V and 0 bases from J, leaving 3 bases between. The CDR3 loop reads CASRGSGNTIYF. The CDR3 DNA reads as TGTGCCAGCAGGGGCTCTGGAAACACCATATATTTT.

This clonotype was seen at least ten times. The V and J genes are TRBV28 and TRBJ2-3; 9 nucleotides line up with TRBD1. The V and J ends lost 2 bases and 2 bases, in that order; junction bases with no gene match: 17. Germline V lookup: CDR1 MDHEN, CDR2 SYDVKM. CDR3 length: 20 residues. CDR3 sequence (DNA): TGTGCCAGCAGTTTAGGCGCAAGACAGGGGGTAAGAGGGAACACAGATACGCAGTATTTT. Translated: CASSLGARQGVRGNTDTQYF.

This clonotype was recorded many times. This chain uses TRBV30 with TRBJ2-2; 8 bases are a match to TRBD1. CDR1 and CDR2 from the germline V gene are GTSNPN and SVGIG (reference sequence). Losses at the gene ends were 2 bases for V and 0 bases for J; bases not matched to a gene: 5. The CDR3 totals 16 residues. CDR3 sequence (DNA): TGTGCCTGGAGTTTCCCCAGGGGGCCGAACACCGGGGAGCTGTTTTTT. Amino acids: CAWSFPRGPNTGELFF.

This clonotype was seen ten or more times. The chain has TRBV5-1 and TRBJ2-6, with D unclear. The CDR3 sequence is 15 residues long. V shed 0 bases and J shed 0 bases, with 4 bases lying between them. Germline V gene sequence: CDR1 SGHRS, CDR2 YFSETQ. CDR3 amino acids: CASSLDSSGANVLTF. The CDR3 coding sequence is TGCGCCAGCAGCTTGGACAGCTCTGGGGCCAACGTCCTGACTTTC. The entire variable domain, with the rest obtained from reference TRBV5-1 and TRBJ2-6, is as follows: KAGVTQTPRYLIKTRGQQVTLSCSPISGHRSVSWYQQTPGQGLQFLFEYFSETQRNKGNFPGRFSGRQFSNSRSEMNVSTLELGDSALYLCASSLDSSGANVLTFGAGSRLTVL.

The rearrangement links TRBV11-2 to TRBJ2-7, with D perhaps TRBD1 (7 bases). Germline values: CDR1 SGHAT, CDR2 FQNNGV. With 6 bases removed from V and 0 bases from J, the gap between germline ends came to 15 bases. CDR3 length: 15 residues. For the CDR3, the DNA is TGTGCCAGCAGTAAAGGAGGGACAGCCTCCTACGAGCAGTACTTC. Translated: CASSKGGTASYEQYF. Full variable domain (rest looked up from reference TRBV11-2 and TRBJ2-7): EAGVAQSPRYKIIEKRQSVAFWCNPISGHATLYWYQQILGQGPKLLIQFQNNGVVDDSQLPKDRFSAERLKGVDSTLKIQPAKLEDSAVYLCASSKGGTASYEQYFGPGTRLTVT.

This clonotype was counted ten times or more. This chain joins TRBV3-1 and TRBJ1-1; possible D gene TRBD1, 5 bases. The germline V and J ends were trimmed by 5 bases and 9 bases, with 13 bases remaining between them. The CDR3 consists of 12 residues. Germline lookup yields CDR1 LGHDT and CDR2 YNNKEL (reference sequence). CDR3 nucleotides: TGTGCCAGCAGCGGGGGGACCTCGAAAGCTTTCTTT. Its translation is CASSGGTSKAFF.

V gene TRBV7-2 combines with J gene TRBJ1-5; no clear D gene. V shed 1 base and J shed 0 bases, with 10 bases lying between them. Per the germline V gene, CDR1 is SGHTA and CDR2 is FQGNSA. This CDR3 comprises 16 residues. The CDR3 protein is CASSLVAGYSNQPQHF. CDR3 sequence (DNA): TGTGCCAGCAGCTTAGTGGCGGGCTATAGCAATCAGCCCCAGCATTTT.

As to this clonotype: The junction does not match germline at one end; this may be a read error. The genes are TRBV2 and TRBJ1-1; D is ambiguous. Germline CDR1 and CDR2: SNHLY and FYNNEI. This CDR3 has 14 residues. The CDR3 DNA sequence: TGTGTCAGCAGTGAAGAGAAGGTGAACACTGAAGCTTTCTTT. This sequence encodes CVSSEEKVNTEAFF.

This clonotype was found a few times. CDR3 protein: CASSLFRTGYYNEQFF. CDR3 bases: TGTGCCAGCAGTTTATTTCGGACAGGGTACTACAATGAGCAGTTCTTC. The chain has TRBV28 and TRBJ2-1; 8 bases fit TRBD1. The V gene's germline CDR1 is MDHEN and CDR2 SYDVKM. Trimming cost V 1 base and J 3 bases; bases outside gene matches: 5. CDR3 length equals 16 residues.

In its sample, this clonotype was seen many times. The J gene is TRBJ1-2, the V gene TRBV12-3 or TRBV12-4; D unresolved. Trimming took 6 bases from V and 3 from J, leaving 20 bases between them. The CDR3 sequence is 16 residues long. In nucleotides, the CDR3 is TGTGCCAGCAGACGGTACAAAGCGGACGGATACTATGGCTACACCTTC. Translated: CASRRYKADGYYGYTF.

Concerning this clonotype itself: A single base separates this from a much larger clone, so it may be a read error. The chain uses TRBV6-2 or TRBV6-3 and TRBJ2-2, with 8 bases aligning to TRBD2. The CDR3 runs to 18 residues. The V gene end was trimmed by 4 bases and the J gene end by 4 bases; junction bases not matched to a gene: 14. Germline V gene lookup returns CDR1 MNHEY and CDR2 SVGEGT. The CDR3 loop reads CASSCSPGTRSATGELFF. The CDR3 DNA reads as TGTGCCAGCAGTTGCTCGCCCGGGACTAGGAGTGCCACCGGGGAGCTGTTTTTT.

This clonotype appeared a few times. This rearrangement joins TRBV19 to TRBJ1-1; TRBD1 is a possible D gene (5 bases). V lost 7 bases to trimming and J lost 5 bases, with 8 bases between them. CDR3 size: 11 residues. From germline, CDR1 is LNHDA and CDR2 SQIVND (reference sequence). The CDR3 spells CASKGVTEAFF. CDR3 nucleotides: TGTGCCAGTAAAGGGGTTACTGAAGCTTTCTTT.

The chain joins TRBV15 to TRBJ2-3; 8 bases agree with TRBD2. This CDR3 has 17 amino acids. J gave up 4 bases and V 0 bases, and 9 bases lay outside the gene matches. Looked up from germline, CDR1 is LNHNV and CDR2 is YYDKDF (reference sequence). The CDR3 region is CATSRDHAGGAADTQYF. In nucleotides, the CDR3 is TGTGCCACCAGCAGAGATCATGCGGGAGGCGCGGCAGATACGCAGTATTTT.

This clonotype was observed a few times. This chain uses TRBV5-1 with TRBJ2-4, with D possibly being TRBD2 (5 bases). V shed 1 base and J shed 7 bases, with 9 bases lying between them. This CDR3 contains 13 residues. The germline V gene has CDR1 SGHRS and CDR2 YFSETQ. The CDR3 DNA sequence: TGCGCCAGCAGCTTGATAGGGAGTAACATTCAGTACTTC. It encodes CASSLIGSNIQYF.

This chain connects TRBV14 to TRBJ1-1, with D possibly matching TRBD1 (5 bases). This CDR3 comprises 16 residues. The V end lost 0 bases, the J end lost 1 base, and 12 bases lay between the germline ends. Per the germline V gene, CDR1 is SGHDN and CDR2 is FVKESK. CDR3 coding DNA: TGTGCCAGCAGCCAAGAGGGTAAGGGGAGGAACACTGAAGCTTTCTTT. Translation gives CASSQEGKGRNTEAFF.

This clonotype appeared a few times. A far larger clone is just one base off, so this is likely a read error. This chain connects TRBV5-5 to TRBJ1-1; no firm D call. V lost 1 base and J lost 1, with 11 bases in between. Germline V CDR1 and CDR2: SGHKS, YYEKEE (reference sequence). The CDR3 runs to 15 residues. The CDR3 DNA follows: TGTGCCAGCAGCTTGTTATCAGAGGGGAACACTGAAGCTTTCTTT. Its protein is CASSLLSEGNTEAFF.

Only a few counts were recorded for this clonotype. V and J are TRBV7-2 and TRBJ1-1, with D unclear. CDR1 and CDR2 from the germline V gene are SGHTA and FQGNSA. CDR3 size: 18 residues. Deletions cut 1 base from V and 4 bases from J, with 22 bases between. The CDR3 region is CASSLVPYSPPSGTEAFF. The CDR3 DNA is TGTGCCAGCAGCTTAGTACCTTACTCACCTCCCTCGGGCACTGAAGCTTTCTTT.

The sample holds many counts of this clonotype. This sequence joins TRBV4-3 and TRBJ2-7; TRBD1 agrees at 8 bases. V dropped 3 bases and J dropped 5; count of bases not matched to a gene: 3. Germline CDR1 is LGHNA and CDR2 is YSLEER. This CDR3 contains 13 residues. The chain's CDR3 is CASSQTGEDEQYF. Written as DNA, the CDR3 is TGCGCCAGCAGCCAGACAGGGGAGGACGAGCAGTACTTC.

V and J are TRBV7-6 and TRBJ2-2; TRBD2 might be the D (5 bases). V was pared by 2 bases and J by 6 bases, with 10 bases between. There are 14 residues in the CDR3. The germline V gene has CDR1 SGHVS and CDR2 FNYEAQ. CDR3 loop: CASSLLLAPGELFF. The DNA of the CDR3 is TGTGCCAGCAGCTTACTCCTAGCCCCCGGGGAGCTGTTTTTT.

As regards this clonotype: This may be a read error, as it is one base from a much larger clone. The chain employs TRBV4-1 and TRBJ2-3, with D perhaps assigned TRBD1 or TRBD2 (5 bases each). CDR1 is MGHRA and CDR2 is YSYEKL in the germline V gene. The CDR3 has 16 residues. V was trimmed by 0 bases and J by 1 base, leaving 11 bases between them. The CDR3 nucleotides are TGCGCCAGCAGCCAAGATGCCCAGGGAGGCACAGATACGCAGTATTTT. This encodes CASSQDAQGGTDTQYF.

The rearrangement joins TRBV27 to TRBJ2-2, with TRBD2 identical over 12 bases. Germline CDR1 is MNHEY and CDR2 is SMNVEV (reference sequence). V was pared by 4 bases and J by 4 bases, with 7 bases of the junction left unmatched. The CDR3 contains 17 residues. The CDR3 region is CASSSRLAGEGTGELFF. The CDR3 DNA is TGTGCCAGCAGTTCCCGACTAGCGGGAGAGGGCACCGGGGAGCTGTTTTTT.

In this sample, this clonotype turned up a few times. This rearrangement joins TRBV7-2 to TRBJ2-2, with 10 bases lining up with TRBD2. J was trimmed by 5 bases and V by 3 bases; bases with no gene match: 3. The CDR3 totals 15 residues. CDR1 is SGHTA, CDR2 FQGNSA, per germline. The DNA for the CDR3 is TGTGCCAGCAGCTTTCTAGCGGGGGCGACCGGGGAGCTGTTTTTT. Amino acid sequence: CASSFLAGATGELFF.

This clonotype was seen repeatedly, ten times or more. V is TRBV3-1 and J is TRBJ1-1, with D unresolved. The germline V gene has CDR1 LGHDT and CDR2 YNNKEL (reference sequence). This CDR3 is 13 amino acids long. V was cut by 4 bases and J by 6 bases, with 12 bases left in between. CDR3 sequence reads: CASSPGESPEAFF. DNA of the CDR3: TGTGCCAGCAGCCCCGGCGAATCCCCTGAAGCTTTCTTT.

This clonotype has only a few counts. No conserved phenylalanine or tryptophan is present at the end of the CDR3, so a read error is the likely explanation. This chain links TRBV6-1 with TRBJ1-5; 7 bases are shared with TRBD1. The V and J ends lost 6 bases and 4 bases, in that order; junction bases with no gene match: 6. Per germline, CDR1 MNHNS and CDR2 SASEGT. The CDR3 length is 14 residues. CDR3 protein: CASRRDSENQPQHY. As DNA, the CDR3 is TGTGCCAGCAGACGGGACAGCGAAAATCAGCCCCAGCATTAT.

The genes are TRBV10-1 and TRBJ1-4; D gene uncertain. The CDR3 totals 13 residues. Germline V lookup: CDR1 WNHNN, CDR2 SYGVQD (reference sequence). With 6 bases removed from V and 4 bases from J, the gap between germline ends came to 9 bases. CDR3 amino acids: CASSRSLNEKLFF. For the CDR3, the DNA is TGCGCCAGCAGCAGAAGCCTTAATGAAAAACTGTTTTTT.

This clonotype was counted many times. The chain carries TRBV24-1 and TRBJ2-1; D perhaps matches TRBD2 (6 bases). The CDR3 sequence is 17 residues long. Trimming stripped 1 base from V and 8 bases from J, with 20 bases between. CDR1 KGHDR and CDR2 SFDVKD come from the germline V gene. In nucleotides, the CDR3 is TGTGCCACCAGTGATTTCACGGGACTGGGGGGTCCTGATGAGCAGTTCTTC. This sequence encodes CATSDFTGLGGPDEQFF.

J is TRBJ1-1 and V is TRBV10-2, with 8 bases aligning to TRBD1. CDR1 and CDR2 from the germline V gene are WSHSY and SAAADI. This CDR3 is 14 amino acids long. J was trimmed by 4 bases and V by 7 bases; bases with no gene match: 8. CDR3 region: CASTIQTGGTEAFF. CDR3 DNA sequence: TGCGCCAGCACAATACAAACAGGGGGCACTGAAGCTTTCTTT.